What follows are 21 T cell receptor beta chains derived from one specimen sequenced in a study of Ad26.COV2.S vaccination and SARS-CoV-2 variants. Documented treatment: around 19 received Ad26.COV2.S at low or high dose, single or two shots; roughly five received placebo; per-sample allocation not given. Collection of the samples took place on day 63 after the first injection of vaccine or placebo. Repertoires were generated with immunoSEQ multiplex PCR, while TCRdb's copy carries only in-frame clones and drops some. The sample gives under 550,000 clones, 75% to 95% of which show up once; more than 9% is in the top ten. The sample was peripheral blood, taken in a trial of Ad26.COV2.S vaccine versus placebo. The receptors were sampled from a person between 18 and 65 years old who received the Ad26.COV2.S COVID-19 vaccine or a placebo.

V usage is TRBV6-6 and J usage is TRBJ2-7; D gene unclear. Germline loops: CDR1 MNHNY, CDR2 SVGAGI (reference sequence). This CDR3 is 14 amino acids long. V lost 2 bases and J lost 2, with 10 bases in between. This chain's CDR3 is CASSYGLKTYEQYF. The DNA of the CDR3 is TGTGCCAGCAGTTACGGCCTGAAGACCTACGAGCAGTACTTC.

The gene calls are TRBV6-2 or TRBV6-3 and TRBJ1-5; no clear D. Germline-derived CDR1 and CDR2 are MNHEY and SVGEGT. V lost 6 bases to trimming and J lost 0 bases, with 6 bases between them. CDR3 length: 13 amino acids. CDR3 nucleotides: TGTGCCAGCAGCCTACATAGCAATCAGCCCCAGCATTTT. The encoded protein is CASSLHSNQPQHF.

The rearrangement uses TRBV5-5 and TRBJ1-1, with TRBD1 matching over 7 bases. This CDR3 comprises 15 residues. With 5 bases clipped from V and 0 bases from J, the junction kept 7 bases outside the gene matches. Germline CDR1 reads SGHKS; CDR2 reads YYEKEE (reference sequence). CDR3 amino acids: CASRQQGPMNTEAFF. The CDR3 DNA is TGTGCCAGCAGGCAACAGGGGCCGATGAACACTGAAGCTTTCTTT.

This clone was observed once. The gene calls are TRBV19 and TRBJ1-2; D call uncertain. The CDR3 sequence is 13 residues long. Trimming removed 7 bases at V and 8 bases at J, with 17 bases between. CDR1 and CDR2 (germline): LNHDA, SQIVND (reference sequence). CDR3 in DNA: TGTGCCAGTAAATCCGCGACGGTGTCGGGCTACACCTTC. Translating gives CASKSATVSGYTF.

The chain has TRBV6-5 and TRBJ1-2; D is perhaps TRBD1 (6 bases). Germline loops: CDR1 MNHEY, CDR2 SVGAGI. The CDR3 sequence is 14 residues long. Trimming shortened V by 5 bases and J by 4 bases, and 14 bases separated the two germline ends. CDR3 in DNA: TGTGCCAGCAGTAGGGTGGGGGCTGCCTATGGCTACACCTTC. Residues: CASSRVGAAYGYTF.

The V call is TRBV30, the J call TRBJ1-2; D may be TRBD1 (5 bases). Germline CDR1 and CDR2: GTSNPN and SVGIG (reference sequence). The CDR3 covers 15 residues. V shed 6 bases and J shed 3 bases, with 20 bases lying between them. CDR3 DNA sequence: TGTGCCTGCTCATACCCAGGGACTCCTTACTATGGCTACACCTTC. It translates to CACSYPGTPYYGYTF.

The chain has TRBV2 and TRBJ1-5, with no clear D. The V gene's germline CDR1 is SNHLY and CDR2 FYNNEI. Trimming took 8 bases from V and 0 from J, leaving 8 bases between them. CDR3 length: 13 amino acids. The CDR3 bases are TGTGCCAGCCGGACTGATAGCAATCAGCCCCAGCATTTT. Translating gives CASRTDSNQPQHF.

This clone was seen once. CDR3 coding DNA: TGTGCCAGCAGTTATTCCACTAGCGGGACTTACAATGAGCAGTTCTTC. It is translated as CASSYSTSGTYNEQFF. The chain uses TRBV6-6 and TRBJ2-1; 10 nucleotides line up with TRBD2. Germline CDR1 MNHNY, CDR2 SVGAGI (reference sequence). The CDR3 has 16 residues. With 3 bases clipped from V and 4 bases from J, the junction kept 6 bases outside the gene matches.

This clone was seen more than once but under ten times. The V gene is TRBV10-2, the J gene TRBJ1-1; D is perhaps TRBD1 (5 bases). CDR1 WSHSY and CDR2 SAAADI come from the germline V gene. V shed 1 base and J shed 3 bases, with 6 bases lying between them. The length of the CDR3 is 13 residues. In nucleotides, the CDR3 is TGCGCCAGCAGTGAGTTCAGGGACACTGAAGCTTTCTTT. Translating it yields CASSEFRDTEAFF.

The chain combines TRBV11-3 with TRBJ2-2; 11 bases are shared with TRBD1. The CDR3 spans 16 residues. The junction had 6 bases not matched to a gene; V was cut back by 4 bases and J by 5 bases. CDR1 SGHNT and CDR2 YENEEA come from the germline V gene. The CDR3 region is CASSSWTGGSTGELFF. CDR3 sequence (DNA): TGTGCCAGCAGCTCCTGGACAGGGGGCTCAACCGGGGAGCTGTTTTTT.

On this clone itself: Relative to the germline gene, one junction end is altered; a read error may explain this. The chain recombines TRBV6-6 with TRBJ2-1; 10 bases match TRBD2. This CDR3 has 13 amino acids. CDR1 and CDR2 (germline): MNHNY, SVGAGI (reference sequence). The CDR3 region has the DNA TGTGCCGGCAGCGGGAGGGCAGCCAATGAGCAGTTCTTC. It codes for CAGSGRAANEQFF.

The V gene is TRBV7-2, the J gene TRBJ1-1; maybe TRBD1 (6 bases). The CDR3 extends over 17 amino acids. The V and J ends lost 4 bases and 6 bases respectively, with 24 bases between them. CDR1 and CDR2 (germline): SGHTA, FQGNSA. The CDR3 bases are TGTGCCAGCAGCTCAGGAGGGGGGACCTTAGGGTGGGCTGAAGCTTTCTTT. Its protein is CASSSGGGTLGWAEAFF.

This rearrangement joins TRBV19 to TRBJ2-3; 12 bases line up with TRBD2. Trimming cost V 6 bases and J 2 bases; bases outside gene matches: 6. The length of the CDR3 is 16 residues. Germline-derived CDR1 and CDR2 are LNHDA and SQIVND (reference sequence). The CDR3 protein is CASSKGLAGYTDTQYF. The DNA of the CDR3 is TGTGCCAGTAGCAAGGGACTAGCGGGCTACACAGATACGCAGTATTTT.

The chain employs TRBV2 and TRBJ1-3, with a weak D call TRBD1 (5 bases). Trimming left V 7 bases short and J 3 bases short, with 13 bases between. This CDR3 has 14 amino acids. Germline values: CDR1 SNHLY, CDR2 FYNNEI. The DNA for the CDR3 is TGTGCCAGCATCCGCGACAGCCTTGGAAACACCATATATTTT. Residues: CASIRDSLGNTIYF.

The CDR3 nucleotides are TGTGCCAGCAACAAACAGGGGGCGTACACTGAAGCTTTCTTT. Residues: CASNKQGAYTEAFF. The V call is TRBV7-9, the J call TRBJ1-1, with 9 bases fitting TRBD1. This CDR3 is 14 amino acids long. Germline values: CDR1 SEHNR, CDR2 FQNEAQ (reference sequence). The junction had 6 bases not matched to a gene; V was cut back by 7 bases and J by 3 bases. The entire variable domain, with the rest obtained from reference TRBV7-9 and TRBJ1-1, is as follows: DTGVSQNPRHKITKRGQNVTFRCDPISEHNRLYWYRQTLGQGPEFLTYFQNEAQLEKSRLLSDRFSAERPKGSFSTLEIQRTEQGDSAMYLCASNKQGAYTEAFFGQGTRLTVV.

The CDR3 sequence is CASSYQGPGEAFF. The CDR3 DNA is TGTGCCAGCAGTTACCAGGGCCCTGGAGAGGCTTTCTTT. V usage is TRBV6-5 and J usage is TRBJ1-1; the D gene is possibly TRBD1 (5 bases). Trimming removed 2 bases at V and 11 bases at J, with 15 bases between. Germline V CDR1 and CDR2: MNHEY, SVGAGI. The CDR3 totals 13 residues.

This rearrangement joins TRBV6-5 to TRBJ1-6, with a weak D call TRBD1 (6 bases). This CDR3 has 14 amino acids. V dropped 10 bases and J dropped 2 bases, with 12 bases sitting between them. CDR1 is MNHEY and CDR2 is SVGAGI in the germline V gene. The CDR3, as DNA: TGTGCCATCCGGACAGTTCCCTATAATTCACCCCTCCACTTT. This translates into CAIRTVPYNSPLHF.

The chain employs TRBV3-1 (or the pseudogene TRBV3-2) and TRBJ2-7, with TRBD2 matching 8 bases. V trimming: 3 bases; J trimming: 3 bases; junction bases outside the gene matches: 7. This CDR3 spans 15 amino acids. Germline CDR1 and CDR2: LGHDT and YNNKEL (reference sequence). The CDR3 is CASSHGTGGHYEQYF. Here the CDR3 DNA reads TGTGCCAGCAGCCACGGAACGGGAGGGCACTACGAGCAGTACTTC.

The chain has TRBV28 and TRBJ2-7; maybe TRBD1 (6 bases). Germline-derived CDR1 and CDR2 are MDHEN and SYDVKM. Trimming removed 5 bases from V and 3 bases from J, with 26 bases in between. The CDR3 runs to 18 residues. The CDR3 nucleotides are TGTGCCAGCAGTCAACAGAAGCAGGGGCAACCTCCTGTCTACGAGCAGTACTTC. Its translation: CASSQQKQGQPPVYEQYF.

This sequence joins TRBV28 and TRBJ2-7; a possible D gene is TRBD2 (6 bases). Trimming removed 7 bases from V and 3 bases from J, with 16 bases in between. The germline CDR1 and CDR2 sequences are MDHEN and SYDVKM. This CDR3 contains 14 residues. CDR3 in amino acids: CASTPGGTDYEQYF. CDR3 coding DNA: TGTGCCAGCACCCCCGGAGGGACCGACTACGAGCAGTACTTC.

This chain joins TRBV11-2 and TRBJ2-5; D call uncertain. The CDR3 sequence is 11 residues long. The germline V gene encodes CDR1 SGHAT and CDR2 FQNNGV. V was shortened by 5 bases and J by 1 base, with 2 bases between the two germline ends. As DNA, the CDR3 is TGTGCCAGCAGCGGCCAAGAGACCCAGTACTTC. This translates into CASSGQETQYF.